Following are 27 T cell receptor beta chains from one sample sequenced in a study of post-analysis software for immune sequencing data. Regarding the study as a whole: A handful of TRBV segments, including TRBV5-6, TRBV5-1 and TRBV20-1, were more frequent in patients than controls.

Prepared TCR beta cDNA libraries contained unique molecular identifiers. TCRdb fed the PCR reads into MiXCR, producing one record per CDR3 protein. The table includes 750,000 to 900,000 distinct CDR3 sequences, approximately 44% detected once. Antigens of these TCRs are unknown. Material for sequencing was blood. The receptors derive from a girl aged 10 to 17 with multiple sclerosis.

The gene calls are TRBV3-1 and TRBJ2-1; TRBD2 agrees at 8 bases. CDR3 length equals 15 residues. Germline-derived CDR1 and CDR2 are LGHDT and YNNKEL (reference sequence). The J segment lost 5 bases and the V segment lost 4 bases, leaving 7 bases of the junction unmatched. CDR3 sequence (DNA): TGTGCCAGCAGCCGGCAGCGGGGGAGCGACAATGAGCAGTTCTTC. It specifies CASSRQRGSDNEQFF.

V and J are TRBV6-2 or TRBV6-3 and TRBJ2-1; D gene ambiguous. The CDR3 is made up of 16 amino acids. Trimming took 0 bases from V and 2 from J, leaving 11 bases between them. Per germline, CDR1 MNHEY and CDR2 SVGEGT. As DNA, the CDR3 is TGTGCCAGCAGTTACTCGATTGGGCTGCCCTACAATGAGCAGTTCTTC. Translated, it gives CASSYSIGLPYNEQFF.

The V and J genes are TRBV5-1 and TRBJ2-3; D is unclear. Germline assignment: CDR1 SGHRS and CDR2 YFSETQ. This CDR3 spans 17 amino acids. The V end lost 3 bases, the J end lost 3 bases, and 20 bases lay between the germline ends. This CDR3 is CASSSSDQVIGTDTQYF. The CDR3, as DNA: TGCGCCAGCAGCTCTTCGGACCAGGTGATCGGGACAGATACGCAGTATTTT. The full variable domain, its missing parts supplied by reference TRBV5-1 and TRBJ2-3, is KAGVTQTPRYLIKTRGQQVTLSCSPISGHRSVSWYQQTPGQGLQFLFEYFSETQRNKGNFPGRFSGRQFSNSRSEMNVSTLELGDSALYLCASSSSDQVIGTDTQYFGPGTRLTVL.

This clonotype occurred a few times. The chain carries TRBV7-9 and TRBJ1-2, with 7 bases fitting TRBD1. Per germline, CDR1 SEHNR and CDR2 FQNEAQ (reference sequence). Trimming took 2 bases from V and 9 from J; bases not matched to a gene: 12. This CDR3 has 15 amino acids. CDR3: CASSLYRPGGYSYTF. The CDR3 region has the DNA TGTGCCAGCAGCTTATACCGTCCAGGGGGATATAGCTACACCTTC.

Only a few counts were recorded for this clonotype. The CDR3 DNA reads as TGTGCCAGCAGTGAAGCGAGGGGGTTATGGGAAAAACTGTTTTTT. Amino acid sequence: CASSEARGLWEKLFF. The J gene is TRBJ1-4, the V gene TRBV6-1, with D possibly matching TRBD1 (6 bases). CDR1 is MNHNS and CDR2 is SASEGT in the germline V gene. Trimming stripped 0 bases from V and 8 bases from J, with 13 bases between. This CDR3 comprises 15 residues.

The chain has TRBV19 and TRBJ2-3; D could derive from TRBD1 or TRBD2 (7 bases each). The V and J ends lost 4 bases and 7 bases respectively, with 21 bases between them. This CDR3 has 16 amino acids. In germline, CDR1 is LNHDA, CDR2 SQIVND (reference sequence). The CDR3 sequence: CASSTRGGTTSHTQYF. The DNA of the CDR3 is TGTGCCAGTAGTACCAGGGGGGGGACAACCTCCCATACGCAGTATTTT.

The chain is built from TRBV20-1 and TRBJ2-5, with D possibly matching TRBD2 (5 bases). The CDR3 runs to 15 residues. V was shortened by 3 bases and J by 3 bases, with 17 bases between the two germline ends. The germline V gene has CDR1 DFQATT and CDR2 SNEGSKA (reference sequence). CDR3 amino acids: CSARPSHTRKETQYF. CDR3 nucleotide sequence: TGCAGTGCTAGGCCGAGCCACACTAGAAAAGAGACCCAGTACTTC.

For this clonotype: This clone may be a read error of a much larger clone one base away. This chain connects TRBV30 to TRBJ2-1; D possibly corresponds to TRBD2 (6 bases). The CDR3 consists of 11 residues. CDR1 and CDR2 (germline): GTSNPN, SVGIG (reference sequence). The V end lost 1 base, the J end lost 11 bases, and 9 bases lay between the germline ends. CDR3 nucleotide sequence: TGTGCCTGGAGTGACGGGGGTCAGCAGTTCTTC. This encodes CAWSDGGQQFF.

This clonotype has only a few counts. This chain uses TRBV7-9 with TRBJ2-7, with D uncertain. From germline, CDR1 is SEHNR and CDR2 FQNEAQ (reference sequence). The CDR3 sequence is 12 residues long. Trimming took off 1 base at V and 6 bases at J, with 7 bases between the two ends. Written as DNA, the CDR3 is TGTGCCAGCAGCTTAGACGTAGCCGAGCAGTACTTC. Its translation: CASSLDVAEQYF.

This clonotype was seen a few times. V usage is TRBV6-5 and J usage is TRBJ2-5; D perhaps matches TRBD1 (6 bases). V dropped 1 base and J dropped 4 bases, with 7 bases sitting between them. This CDR3 is 13 amino acids long. CDR1 is MNHEY, CDR2 SVGAGI, per germline. The CDR3: CASSYLTGETQYF. CDR3 coding DNA: TGTGCCAGCAGTTACTTGACAGGAGAGACCCAGTACTTC.

The CDR3 protein is CASSLAAGAQYNEQFF. DNA of the CDR3: TGTGCCAGCAGCTTAGCCGCGGGAGCACAATACAATGAGCAGTTCTTC. V is TRBV7-8 and J is TRBJ2-1; 7 bases are shared with TRBD2. CDR1 SGHVS and CDR2 FQNEAQ come from the germline V gene. The CDR3 consists of 16 residues. Germline trimming cut 0 bases from V and 4 bases from J; bases unmatched to any gene: 6.

Only a few counts were recorded for this clonotype. The chain recombines TRBV4-1 with TRBJ2-7, with D tentatively TRBD1 (5 bases). V dropped 9 bases and J dropped 5 bases, with 8 bases sitting between them. The CDR3 runs to 10 residues. Germline V gives CDR1 MGHRA, CDR2 YSYEKL. The chain's CDR3 is CASRGDEQYF. CDR3 DNA: TGCGCCAGTAGGGGCGACGAGCAGTACTTC.

This clonotype was seen a few times. This chain joins TRBV7-2 and TRBJ2-5, with 7 positions matching TRBD1. In germline, CDR1 is SGHTA, CDR2 FQGNSA. The trim removed 7 bases at V and 3 bases at J, leaving 14 bases unmatched. The CDR3 has 16 amino acids. The CDR3 DNA is TGTGCCAGCACCCTAGGGGGCGAAGGTTGGGAAGAGACCCAGTACTTC. Its translation is CASTLGGEGWEETQYF. Combining the CDR3 with reference TRBV7-2 and TRBJ2-5 gives the whole variable domain GAGVSQSPSNKVTEKGKDVELRCDPISGHTALYWYRQSLGQGLEFLIYFQGNSAPDKSGLPSDRFSAERTGGSVSTLTIQRTQQEDSAVYLCASTLGGEGWEETQYFGPGTRLLVL.

This clonotype was recorded a few times. This chain uses TRBV20-1 with TRBJ2-3; 7 bases match TRBD1. Trimming at V came to 3 bases and at J to 0 bases, leaving 9 bases not matched to a gene. Germline CDR1 reads DFQATT; CDR2 reads SNEGSKA (reference sequence). The CDR3 is 16 residues long. The CDR3 DNA reads TGCAGTGCTAGGATCCCCGGGACAGAGAGCACAGATACGCAGTATTTT. Encoded protein: CSARIPGTESTDTQYF.

The chain carries TRBV20-1 and TRBJ2-1; 9 positions agree with TRBD2. CDR1 and CDR2 (germline): DFQATT, SNEGSKA (reference sequence). The CDR3 spans 14 residues. The CDR3 region is CSGPRAGGRNEQFF. The CDR3 region has the DNA TGCAGCGGCCCGCGAGCGGGAGGAAGGAATGAGCAGTTCTTC.

The chain employs TRBV6-2 or TRBV6-3 and TRBJ2-5; TRBD2 is a possible D gene (6 bases). The CDR3 sequence is 12 residues long. Germline lookup yields CDR1 MNHEY and CDR2 SVGEGT. Trimming removed 2 bases at V and 11 bases at J, with 12 bases between. The CDR3 is CASSYPGDEQYF. The CDR3 DNA is TGTGCCAGCAGTTACCCGGGAGATGAGCAGTACTTC.

CDR3 sequence reads: CASSVAPVGQGPDEQFF. The CDR3 bases are TGTGCCAGCAGCGTGGCCCCAGTCGGGCAGGGGCCGGATGAGCAGTTCTTC. This chain links TRBV9 with TRBJ2-1; D may be TRBD1 (6 bases). Trimming took 2 bases from V and 8 from J, leaving 23 bases between them. Per the germline V gene, CDR1 is SGDLS and CDR2 is YYNGEE. This CDR3 has 17 residues. Full variable domain (remainder filled in from reference TRBV9 and TRBJ2-1): DSGVTQTPKHLITATGQRVTLRCSPRSGDLSVYWYQQSLDQGLQFLIQYYNGEERAKGNILERFSAQQFPDLHSELNLSSLELGDSALYFCASSVAPVGQGPDEQFFGPGTRLTVL.

The chain carries TRBV20-1 and TRBJ2-4, with D unresolved. The J call may be mistaken, given a closer DNA end match to TRBJ2-7. The CDR3 runs to 12 residues. Germline lookup yields CDR1 DFQATT and CDR2 SNEGSKA (reference sequence). The CDR3 DNA reads as TGCAGTGCTAAACAGAGCTCCTACGAGCAGTACTTC. Its translation: CSAKQSSYEQYF.

The genes are TRBV12-3 or TRBV12-4 and TRBJ2-1; D perhaps matches TRBD2 (6 bases). The CDR3 extends over 15 amino acids. Trimming removed 7 bases from V and 2 bases from J, with 15 bases in between. CDR3: CASKGPGETYNEQFF. CDR3 sequence (DNA): TGTGCCAGCAAGGGGCCGGGAGAAACCTACAATGAGCAGTTCTTC.

This clonotype occurred a few times. CDR3: CASSQGLAGPGTNEQFF. CDR3 sequence (DNA): TGTGCCAGCAGCCAGGGACTAGCGGGGCCGGGGACAAATGAGCAGTTCTTC. This chain uses TRBV6-1 with TRBJ2-1, with 13 bases fitting TRBD2. Trimming removed 6 bases from V and 7 bases from J; junction bases left unmatched: 12. The CDR3 totals 17 residues. Germline lookup yields CDR1 MNHNS and CDR2 SASEGT.

In its sample, this clonotype was seen a few times. The V and J genes are TRBV28 and TRBJ2-7; TRBD2 matches at 8 bases. The CDR3 runs 13 residues. Germline trimming cut 6 bases from V and 3 bases from J; bases unmatched to any gene: 4. CDR1 and CDR2 from the germline V gene are MDHEN and SYDVKM. The CDR3 DNA follows: TGTGCCAGCAGCGCACTAGCGGACTACGAGCAGTACTTC. Translating it yields CASSALADYEQYF.

This clonotype was seen once. V is TRBV2 and J is TRBJ2-3; D unresolved. The germline V and J ends were trimmed by 6 bases and 7 bases, with 8 bases remaining between them. CDR3 length equals 11 residues. CDR1 and CDR2 (germline): SNHLY, FYNNEI. The CDR3 region has the DNA TGTGCCAGCAGGGGCGCGCATACGCAGTATTTT. This encodes CASRGAHTQYF.

In this sample, this clonotype turned up once. The V gene is TRBV19, the J gene TRBJ1-5; D gene unclear. V shed 3 bases and J shed 7 bases, with 13 bases lying between them. CDR3 length: 14 amino acids. Germline values: CDR1 LNHDA, CDR2 SQIVND (reference sequence). The CDR3 protein is CASSMYEGPQPQHF. For the CDR3, the DNA is TGTGCCAGTAGTATGTATGAAGGGCCGCAGCCCCAGCATTTT.

J is TRBJ1-5 and V is TRBV9; D is ambiguous. Trimming shortened V by 3 bases and J by 0 bases, and 10 bases separated the two germline ends. This CDR3 has 15 residues. Germline V gene lookup returns CDR1 SGDLS and CDR2 YYNGEE. CDR3 coding DNA: TGTGCCAGCAGCGAGGACGACCATAGCAATCAGCCCCAGCATTTT. The encoded protein is CASSEDDHSNQPQHF.

This clonotype came up a few times. This sequence joins TRBV6-5 and TRBJ2-1; 11 bases fit TRBD2. V trimming: 5 bases; J trimming: 8 bases; junction bases outside the gene matches: 11. CDR3 length equals 16 residues. Per the germline V gene, CDR1 is MNHEY and CDR2 is SVGAGI. The CDR3 DNA follows: TGTGCCAGCAGTCCCAGGGGTAGCGGGAGGGGTCATGAGCAGTTCTTC. It yields the protein CASSPRGSGRGHEQFF.

This sequence joins TRBV6-1 and TRBJ1-2; TRBD1 matches at 10 bases. This CDR3 has 15 residues. Trimming at V came to 4 bases and at J to 2 bases, leaving 4 bases not matched to a gene. Germline CDR1 is MNHNS and CDR2 is SASEGT. CDR3 residues: CASSVGDRGNYGYTF. The CDR3 nucleotides read TGTGCCAGCAGTGTCGGGGACAGGGGCAACTATGGCTACACCTTC.

The rearrangement joins TRBV13 to TRBJ2-7; D is possibly TRBD1 (5 bases). The CDR3 consists of 15 residues. Germline CDR1 PRHDT, CDR2 FYEKMQ (reference sequence). V lost 4 bases, J lost 0 bases, and 13 bases lay in between. The CDR3 here is CASSWMKRGSYEQYF. CDR3 in DNA: TGTGCCAGCAGCTGGATGAAAAGGGGCTCCTACGAGCAGTACTTC.